These 20 T cell receptor beta chains were all obtained from the same sample, sequenced in a study of blood T cell repertoires in COVID-19. Clones were read by immunoSEQ multiplex PCR, and TCRdb kept only the in-frame ones, dropping some. The data hold fewer than 350,000 clones, with 86% observed a single time. Sequencing input: peripheral blood. The source of these receptors is a woman aged 30 to 39 with COVID-19, enrolled during active disease.

This clone has more than one count but fewer than ten. The chain recombines TRBV28 with TRBJ1-5, with D possibly being TRBD1 (6 bases). The germline V gene encodes CDR1 MDHEN and CDR2 SYDVKM. V was shortened by 4 bases and J by 6 bases, with 10 bases between the two germline ends. The CDR3 contains 13 residues. The chain's CDR3 is CASSSLGGQPQHF. CDR3 nucleotides: TGTGCCAGCAGTTCATTAGGGGGTCAGCCCCAGCATTTT. Full variable domain (outside the CDR3, taken from reference TRBV28 and TRBJ1-5): DVKVTQSSRYLVKRTGEKVFLECVQDMDHENMFWYRQDPGLGLRLIYFSYDVKMKEKGDIPEGYSVSREKKERFSLILESASTNQTSMYLCASSSLGGQPQHFGDGTRLSIL.

V gene TRBV24-1 combines with J gene TRBJ1-4; maybe TRBD1 (5 bases). The CDR3 runs to 15 residues. V lost 8 bases to trimming and J lost 6 bases, with 18 bases between them. Germline CDR1 and CDR2: KGHDR and SFDVKD. CDR3 loop: CATTGRVGNDEKLFF. CDR3 bases: TGTGCCACCACAGGGAGGGTGGGGAACGATGAAAAACTGTTTTTT.

The J gene is TRBJ2-2, the V gene TRBV27, with D perhaps TRBD2 (5 bases). Germline V CDR1 and CDR2: MNHEY, SMNVEV (reference sequence). Trimming shortened V by 3 bases and J by 6 bases, and 8 bases separated the two germline ends. The CDR3 is 13 amino acids. The CDR3 sequence is CASSLRVAGELFF. CDR3 DNA: TGTGCCAGCAGTTTGCGGGTGGCCGGGGAGCTGTTTTTT.

V is TRBV19 and J is TRBJ1-6; perhaps TRBD1 as D (5 bases). CDR1 and CDR2 (germline): LNHDA, SQIVND (reference sequence). The CDR3 consists of 15 residues. V lost 1 base and J 9 bases, leaving 13 bases between the germline ends. This CDR3 reads CASSIGVQQGSPLHF. The CDR3 DNA sequence: TGTGCCAGTAGTATAGGGGTCCAGCAGGGTTCACCCCTCCACTTT.

The rearrangement links TRBV3-1 (or the pseudogene TRBV3-2) to TRBJ2-7; perhaps TRBD2 as D (6 bases). Trimming removed 0 bases from V and 3 bases from J, with 12 bases in between. CDR3 size: 15 residues. Looked up from germline, CDR1 is LGHDT and CDR2 is YNNKEL (reference sequence). The CDR3 here is CASSQEGGVLYEQYF. The DNA for the CDR3 is TGTGCCAGCAGCCAAGAAGGCGGGGTCCTCTACGAGCAGTACTTC.

For the CDR3, the DNA is TGTGCCAGCAGCGCCTCCGCCGGACTCGGAAACGAGCAGTACTTC. It yields the protein CASSASAGLGNEQYF. The chain joins TRBV9 to TRBJ2-7; maybe TRBD2 (5 bases). The CDR3 has 15 residues. The V and J ends lost 3 bases and 5 bases respectively, with 18 bases between them. The germline CDR1 and CDR2 sequences are SGDLS and YYNGEE.

CDR3 nucleotides: TGCGCCAGCAGCCCCAACCGAGCAGGGAATGAAAAACTGTTTTTT. Amino acid sequence: CASSPNRAGNEKLFF. This chain connects TRBV4-1 to TRBJ1-4; D is perhaps TRBD1 (5 bases). The CDR3 covers 15 residues. Trimming took off 4 bases at V and 5 bases at J, with 14 bases between the two ends. CDR1 and CDR2 from the germline V gene are MGHRA and YSYEKL.

The V gene is TRBV6-5, the J gene TRBJ1-1; no clear D gene. The V gene lost 8 bases and the J gene lost 7 bases, with 20 bases spanning the gap. Germline CDR1 and CDR2: MNHEY and SVGAGI. CDR3 length: 14 residues. CDR3 DNA sequence: TGTGCCAGCGTCGCCGAGGGTAGGAAAGGTGAAGCTTTCTTT. This translates into CASVAEGRKGEAFF.

The V and J genes are TRBV5-4 and TRBJ2-5, with 12 nucleotides matching TRBD1. Looked up from germline, CDR1 is SGHNT and CDR2 is YYREEE (reference sequence). CDR3 length: 20 amino acids. The ends lost 0 bases at V and 4 bases at J; junction bases unmatched: 16. The CDR3 reads CASSLGIRRRDRGRGETQYF. CDR3 coding DNA: TGTGCCAGCAGCTTGGGTATCCGCCGACGGGACAGGGGGCGAGGAGAGACCCAGTACTTC.

V and J are TRBV10-3 and TRBJ2-7; TRBD2 matches at 9 bases. Germline lookup yields CDR1 ENHRY and CDR2 SYGVKD. V was clipped by 3 bases and J by 5 bases; unmatched bases: 8. The CDR3 totals 15 residues. CDR3 coding DNA: TGTGCCATCAGTGAAGCGGGGGGTCCGCCCAACGAGCAGTACTTC. This encodes CAISEAGGPPNEQYF.

The chain recombines TRBV4-1 with TRBJ1-5; D not certain. CDR1 and CDR2 (germline): MGHRA, YSYEKL. The CDR3 contains 13 residues. Deletions cut 3 bases from V and 5 bases from J, with 8 bases between. CDR3 nucleotides: TGCGCCAGCAGCCAGGCCTTGGATCAGCCCCAGCATTTT. Translated: CASSQALDQPQHF.

The gene calls are TRBV7-8 and TRBJ2-3, with a tentative D call TRBD1 (5 bases). CDR1 is SGHVS, CDR2 FQNEAQ, per germline. V shed 6 bases and J shed 3 bases, with 16 bases lying between them. CDR3 size: 15 residues. The CDR3 coding sequence is TGTGCCAGCAGTTTTGCTGGGGCCAGGACAGATACGCAGTATTTT. Protein product: CASSFAGARTDTQYF.

The V and J genes are TRBV10-3 and TRBJ2-3; 8 bases fit TRBD2. V shed 3 bases, J shed 2 bases, and the junction held 7 bases outside the gene matches. This CDR3 comprises 16 residues. Germline lookup yields CDR1 ENHRY and CDR2 SYGVKD. In nucleotides, the CDR3 is TGTGCCATCAGTGATTGGAGCGGGGGAGTCACAGATACGCAGTATTTT. Protein sequence: CAISDWSGGVTDTQYF.

The chain links TRBV6-7 to TRBJ1-2; 7 bases fit TRBD1. TRBV6-7 is given ORF status, its function remaining uncertain. The CDR3 is 15 residues long. After removal of 5 bases from V and 5 bases from J, the junction contained 11 bases not matched to a gene. This CDR3 reads CASSTRCQGEYGYTF. CDR3 DNA: TGTGCCAGCAGTACCCGTTGTCAGGGGGAGTATGGCTACACCTTC.

This chain connects TRBV18 to TRBJ1-3, with D possibly being TRBD1 (6 bases). The V end was cut by 4 bases, the J end by 0 bases, with 16 bases between. The CDR3 is 17 residues long. Germline lookup yields CDR1 KGHSH and CDR2 LQKENI. The DNA for the CDR3 is TGTGCCAGCTCACTACTACAGGGCAAAACCTCTGGAAACACCATATATTTT. It translates to CASSLLQGKTSGNTIYF.

The gene calls are TRBV5-1 and TRBJ1-2; D gene ambiguous. Germline loops: CDR1 SGHRS, CDR2 YFSETQ. Trimming removed 4 bases from V and 7 bases from J, with 8 bases in between. This CDR3 contains 11 residues. The CDR3 nucleotides are TGCGCCAGCAGCCCCGGACTTGGCTACACCTTC. The encoded protein is CASSPGLGYTF. The full variable domain, in which reference TRBV5-1 and TRBJ1-2 provide the parts outside the CDR3, is KAGVTQTPRYLIKTRGQQVTLSCSPISGHRSVSWYQQTPGQGLQFLFEYFSETQRNKGNFPGRFSGRQFSNSRSEMNVSTLELGDSALYLCASSPGLGYTFGSGTRLTVV.

This clone came up once. The genes are TRBV9 and TRBJ2-2, with 9 bases identical to TRBD2. Germline V lookup: CDR1 SGDLS, CDR2 YYNGEE. This CDR3 contains 17 residues. Trimming cost V 1 base and J 0 bases; bases outside gene matches: 4. The CDR3 coding sequence is TGTGCCAGCAGCGTACACCGCGGGGGGGCGAACACCGGGGAGCTGTTTTTT. Protein: CASSVHRGGANTGELFF.

The gene calls are TRBV5-6 and TRBJ2-7, with unresolved D. The germline gives CDR1 SGHDT, CDR2 YYEEEE. Trimming took off 2 bases at V and 2 bases at J, with 8 bases between the two ends. The CDR3 has 13 amino acids. DNA of the CDR3: TGTGCCAGCAGCTTATATTCTACCTACGAGCAGTACTTC. It encodes CASSLYSTYEQYF. The variable domain in full, completed from reference TRBV5-6 and TRBJ2-7, reads DAGVTQSPTHLIKTRGQQVTLRCSPKSGHDTVSWYQQALGQGPQFIFQYYEEEERQRGNFPDRFSGHQFPNYSSELNVNALLLGDSALYLCASSLYSTYEQYFGPGTRLTVT.

V usage is TRBV6-5 and J usage is TRBJ1-3, with D possibly TRBD1 on 5 matching bases. CDR1 and CDR2 from the germline V gene are MNHEY and SVGAGI. The V end was cut by 5 bases, the J end by 8 bases, with 19 bases between. The CDR3 consists of 15 residues. The CDR3 is CASSPGRTGGDTIYF. The CDR3 coding sequence is TGTGCCAGCAGTCCCGGACGGACCGGGGGAGACACCATATATTTT.

The gene calls are TRBV5-5 and TRBJ1-1; the D gene is possibly TRBD1 (6 bases). CDR1 and CDR2 (germline): SGHKS, YYEKEE (reference sequence). With 2 bases removed from V and 5 bases from J, the gap between germline ends came to 13 bases. CDR3 length equals 14 residues. The CDR3 DNA reads TGTGCCAGCAGCTTTGCAGGGGCGCGGACTGAAGCTTTCTTT. Translating it yields CASSFAGARTEAFF.